There are a few counts of the clone carrying this T cell receptor beta chain. Its antigen is unknown. The V end lost 4 bases, the J end lost 7 bases, and 20 bases lay between the germline ends. Germline V lookup: CDR1 SQVTM, CDR2 ANQGSEA. The CDR3 covers 15 residues. Making the TCR beta libraries involved quantitative 5'-RACE with molecular barcodes. A single record per CDR3 protein comes from TCRdb applying MiXCR to the 5' RACE reads. This table holds roughly 180,000 distinct CDR3 sequences, roughly 10% found once. The record originates from a study of CD8 T cells in ankylosing spondylitis. Findings and caveats of the study: Disease-associated clones were CD8+ and fairly uncommon in peripheral blood. Matched synovial fluid from ankylosing spondylitis patients was reported to be enriched for disease-linked clones.

Sequenced material: blood, either unsorted or a sorted T cell fraction (not recorded which). The rearrangement joins TRBV29-1 to TRBJ2-1; D is possibly TRBD1 or TRBD2 (5 bases each). The clonotype comes from a female donor with ankylosing spondylitis or in good health (not recorded which). The CDR3 spells CSVVTGTPEGNEQFF. In DNA form, the CDR3 reads TGCAGCGTTGTGACCGGGACCCCCGAAGGGAATGAGCAGTTCTTC.